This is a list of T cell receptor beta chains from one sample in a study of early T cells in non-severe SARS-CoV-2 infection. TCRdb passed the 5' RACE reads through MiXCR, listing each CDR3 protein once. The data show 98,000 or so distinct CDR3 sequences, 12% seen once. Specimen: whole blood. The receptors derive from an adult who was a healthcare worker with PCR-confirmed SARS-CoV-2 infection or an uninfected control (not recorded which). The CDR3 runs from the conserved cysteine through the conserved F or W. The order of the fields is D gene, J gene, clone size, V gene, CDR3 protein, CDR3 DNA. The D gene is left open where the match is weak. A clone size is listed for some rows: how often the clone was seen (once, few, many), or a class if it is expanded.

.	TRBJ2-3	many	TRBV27	CASSRLRSSTDTQYF	TGTGCCAGCAGTCGCCTCCGATCTAGCACAGATACGCAGTATTTT
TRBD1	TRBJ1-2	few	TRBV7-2	CASSFGDREKHGYTF	TGTGCCAGCAGCTTTGGGGACAGGGAAAAACATGGCTACACCTTC
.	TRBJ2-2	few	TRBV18	CASSPQQDDTGELFF	TGTGCCAGCTCACCACAACAGGACGACACCGGGGAGCTGTTTTTT
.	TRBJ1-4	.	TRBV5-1	CASSPLWGGEKLFF	TGCGCCAGCAGCCCCCTCTGGGGAGGGGAAAAACTGTTTTTT
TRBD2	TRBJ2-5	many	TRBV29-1	CSVEVERGRSETQYF	TGCAGCGTTGAAGTCGAGCGCGGGAGATCAGAGACCCAGTACTTC
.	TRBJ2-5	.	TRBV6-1	CASIIHPHAGYQETQYF	TGTGCCAGCATTATCCACCCCCACGCCGGTTACCAAGAGACCCAGTACTTC
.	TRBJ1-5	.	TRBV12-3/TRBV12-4	CASNGDDQPQHF	TGTGCCAGCAACGGGGATGATCAGCCCCAGCATTTT
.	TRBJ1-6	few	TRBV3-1	CASSSGAGRNYNSPLHF	TGTGCCAGCAGTTCGGGGGCAGGACGGAACTATAATTCACCCCTCCACTTT
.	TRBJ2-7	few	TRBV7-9	CASSLTPRRDEQYF	TGTGCCAGCAGCTTGACCCCCCGTCGCGACGAGCAGTACTTC
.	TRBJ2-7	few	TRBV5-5	CASSPQDEQYF	TGTGCCAGCAGCCCCCAAGACGAGCAGTACTTC
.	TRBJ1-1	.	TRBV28	CASSPSPVTEAFF	TGTGCCAGCAGCCCATCACCAGTCACTGAAGCTTTCTTT
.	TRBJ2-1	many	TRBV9	CASSVVSSSYNEQFF	TGTGCCAGCAGCGTAGTCTCGAGCTCCTACAATGAGCAGTTCTTC
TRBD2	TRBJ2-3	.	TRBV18	CASRPGLGNTDTQYF	TGTGCCAGCCGGCCGGGACTAGGAAACACAGATACGCAGTATTTT
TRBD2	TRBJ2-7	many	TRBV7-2	CASSRAGTSGSYEQYF	TGTGCCAGCAGTCGCGCCGGGACTAGCGGGTCCTACGAGCAGTACTTC
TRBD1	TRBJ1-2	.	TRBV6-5	CASFRQGANYGYTF	TGTGCCAGCTTTCGACAGGGGGCTAACTATGGCTACACCTTC
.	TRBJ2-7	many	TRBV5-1	CASSFPGSEQYF	TGCGCCAGCAGCTTCCCAGGGTCTGAGCAGTACTTC
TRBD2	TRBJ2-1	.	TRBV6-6	CASNDPAGGNNEQFF	TGTGCCAGCAACGACCCAGCGGGAGGGAACAATGAGCAGTTCTTC
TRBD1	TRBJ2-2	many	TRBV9	CASSVGPPGQKIVGELFF	TGTGCCAGCAGCGTAGGCCCCCCGGGACAGAAGATAGTCGGGGAGCTGTTTTTT
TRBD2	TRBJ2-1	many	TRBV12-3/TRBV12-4	CASTPGTNYNEQFF	TGTGCCAGCACCCCGGGGACTAACTACAATGAGCAGTTCTTC
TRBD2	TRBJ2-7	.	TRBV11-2	CASSLDAAGSPYEQYF	TGTGCCAGCAGCTTAGATGCAGCGGGGTCCCCCTACGAGCAGTACTTC
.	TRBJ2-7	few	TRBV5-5	CASSWGGTTYEQYF	TGTGCCAGCAGCTGGGGTGGGACGACCTACGAGCAGTACTTC
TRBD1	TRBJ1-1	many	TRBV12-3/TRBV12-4	CASRGTGNTEAFF	TGTGCCAGCAGGGGGACAGGGAACACTGAAGCTTTCTTT
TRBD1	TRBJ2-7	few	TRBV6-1	CASRLDRGLSYEQYF	TGTGCCAGCAGGCTAGACAGGGGGCTCTCCTACGAGCAGTACTTC
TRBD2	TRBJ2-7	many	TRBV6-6	CASSSPRLAGYEQYF	TGTGCCAGCAGTTCTCCCCGACTAGCGGGGTACGAGCAGTACTTC
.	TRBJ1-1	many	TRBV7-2	CASSPPWGNMAFF	TGTGCCAGCAGCCCCCCCTGGGGGAATATGGCTTTCTTT
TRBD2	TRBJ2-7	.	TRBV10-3	CAITRTSGAYEQYF	TGTGCCATCACTAGGACTAGCGGGGCCTACGAGCAGTACTTC
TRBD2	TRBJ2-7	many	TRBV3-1	CASSLTSGSYEQYF	TGTGCCAGCAGCCTGACTAGCGGGAGTTACGAGCAGTACTTC
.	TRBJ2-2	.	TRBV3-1	CASSQGARGTGELFF	TGTGCCAGCAGCCAAGGTGCGAGGGGGACCGGGGAGCTGTTTTTT
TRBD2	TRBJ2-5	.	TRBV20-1	CSARDPAGAHQETQYF	TGCAGTGCTAGAGATCCAGCGGGAGCGCACCAAGAGACCCAGTACTTC
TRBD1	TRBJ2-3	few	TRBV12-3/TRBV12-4	CASSSTGGTDTQYF	TGTGCCAGCAGTTCGACAGGGGGTACAGATACGCAGTATTTT
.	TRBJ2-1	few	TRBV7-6	CASSSFDSYNEQFF	TGTGCCAGCAGTTCATTCGACTCCTACAATGAGCAGTTCTTC
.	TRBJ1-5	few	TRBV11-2	CASSLGPNSNQPQHF	TGTGCCAGCAGCTTAGGGCCTAATAGCAATCAGCCCCAGCATTTT
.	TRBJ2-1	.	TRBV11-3	CASSLDGGRAYNEQFF	TGTGCCAGCAGCTTAGACGGAGGAAGGGCATACAATGAGCAGTTCTTC
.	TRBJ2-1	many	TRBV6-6	CASSYPLSDTGPYNEQFF	TGTGCCAGCAGTTATCCCCTTTCGGACACAGGACCCTACAATGAGCAGTTCTTC
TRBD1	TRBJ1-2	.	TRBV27	CASSPTDRASGYTF	TGTGCCAGCAGTCCGACGGACAGGGCCTCAGGCTACACCTTC
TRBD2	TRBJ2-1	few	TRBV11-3	CASSSSRLAVGNEQFF	TGTGCCAGCAGCTCCTCCCGACTAGCAGTCGGGAATGAGCAGTTCTTC
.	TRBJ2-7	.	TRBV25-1	CASSGTSAGEQYF	TGTGCCAGCTCGGGGACCAGCGCTGGTGAGCAGTACTTC
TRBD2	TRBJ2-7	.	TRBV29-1	CSVSGRLSYEQYF	TGCAGCGTGAGCGGGAGGCTCTCCTACGAGCAGTACTTC
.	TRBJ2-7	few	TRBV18	CASSPLRARTYEQYF	TGTGCCAGCTCACCACTGAGGGCCAGGACCTACGAGCAGTACTTC
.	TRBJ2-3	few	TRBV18	CASSPRALASGTDTQYF	TGTGCCAGCTCACCACGAGCGCTAGCGTCCGGCACAGATACGCAGTATTTT